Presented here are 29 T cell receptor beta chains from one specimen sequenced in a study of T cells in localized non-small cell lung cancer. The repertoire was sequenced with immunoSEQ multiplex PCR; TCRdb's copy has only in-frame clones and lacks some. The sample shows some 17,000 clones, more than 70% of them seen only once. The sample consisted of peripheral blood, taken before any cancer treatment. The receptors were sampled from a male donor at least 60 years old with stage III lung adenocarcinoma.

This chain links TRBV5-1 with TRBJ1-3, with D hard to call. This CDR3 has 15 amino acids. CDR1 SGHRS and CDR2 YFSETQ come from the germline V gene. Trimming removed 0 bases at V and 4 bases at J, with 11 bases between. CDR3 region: CASSLEGMGGNTIYF. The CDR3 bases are TGCGCCAGCAGCTTGGAGGGAATGGGCGGAAACACCATATATTTT.

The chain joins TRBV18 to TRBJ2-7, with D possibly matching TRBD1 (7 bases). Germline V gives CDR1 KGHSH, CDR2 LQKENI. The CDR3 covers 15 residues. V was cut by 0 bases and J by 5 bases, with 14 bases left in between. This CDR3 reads CASSPPGAGGNEQYF. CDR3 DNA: TGTGCCAGCTCACCACCGGGGGCAGGGGGGAACGAGCAGTACTTC.

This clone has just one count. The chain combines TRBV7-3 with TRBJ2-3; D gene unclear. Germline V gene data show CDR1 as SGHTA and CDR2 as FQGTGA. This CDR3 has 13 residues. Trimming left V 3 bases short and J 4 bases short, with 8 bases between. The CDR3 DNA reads TGTGCCAGCAGCTTCGACCGTTCAGATACGCAGTATTTT. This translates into CASSFDRSDTQYF.

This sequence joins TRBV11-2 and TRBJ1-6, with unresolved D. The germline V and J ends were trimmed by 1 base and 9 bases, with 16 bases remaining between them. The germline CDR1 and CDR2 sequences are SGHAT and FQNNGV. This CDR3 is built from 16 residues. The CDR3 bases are TGTGCCAGCAGCTTAGTGAGTGGGAGACTTGGTTCACCCCTCCACTTT. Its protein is CASSLVSGRLGSPLHF.

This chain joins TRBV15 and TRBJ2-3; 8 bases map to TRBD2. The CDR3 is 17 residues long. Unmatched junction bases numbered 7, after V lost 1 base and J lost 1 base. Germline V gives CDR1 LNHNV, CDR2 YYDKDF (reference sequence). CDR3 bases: TGTGCCACCAGCAGAGGTGGTAGTAGCGGGGGCACAGATACGCAGTATTTT. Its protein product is CATSRGGSSGGTDTQYF.

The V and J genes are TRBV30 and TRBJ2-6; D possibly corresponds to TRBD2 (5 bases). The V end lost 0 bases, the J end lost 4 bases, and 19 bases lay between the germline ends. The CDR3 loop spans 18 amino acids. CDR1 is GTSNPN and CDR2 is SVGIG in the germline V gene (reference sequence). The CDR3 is CAWSVRRGTWRGANVLTF. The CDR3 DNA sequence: TGTGCCTGGAGTGTAAGACGGGGAACATGGCGAGGGGCCAACGTCCTGACTTTC.

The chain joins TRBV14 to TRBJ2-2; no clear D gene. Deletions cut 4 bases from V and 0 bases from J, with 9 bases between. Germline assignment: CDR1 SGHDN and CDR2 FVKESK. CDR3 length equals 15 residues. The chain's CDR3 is CASSPLLSNTGELFF. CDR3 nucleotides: TGTGCCAGCAGCCCACTTCTTTCGAACACCGGGGAGCTGTTTTTT.

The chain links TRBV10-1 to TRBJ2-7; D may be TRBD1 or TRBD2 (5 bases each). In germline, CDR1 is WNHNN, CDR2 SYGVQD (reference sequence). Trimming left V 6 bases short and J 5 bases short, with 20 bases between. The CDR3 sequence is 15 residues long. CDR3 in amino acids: CASRPTRDPPHEQYF. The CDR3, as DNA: TGCGCCAGCAGACCAACAAGGGACCCCCCCCACGAGCAGTACTTC.

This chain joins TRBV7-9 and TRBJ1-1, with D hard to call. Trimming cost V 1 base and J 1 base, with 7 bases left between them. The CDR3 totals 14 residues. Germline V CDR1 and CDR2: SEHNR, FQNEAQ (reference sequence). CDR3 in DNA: TGTGCCAGCAGCTTAGGAAACCAGAACACTGAAGCTTTCTTT. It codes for CASSLGNQNTEAFF.

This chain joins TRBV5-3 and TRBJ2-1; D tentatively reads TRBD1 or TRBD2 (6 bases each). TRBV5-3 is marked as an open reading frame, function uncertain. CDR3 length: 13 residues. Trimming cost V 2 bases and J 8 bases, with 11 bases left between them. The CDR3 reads CARSFKGGDEQFF. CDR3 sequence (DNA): TGTGCCAGAAGCTTTAAGGGGGGCGATGAGCAGTTCTTC.

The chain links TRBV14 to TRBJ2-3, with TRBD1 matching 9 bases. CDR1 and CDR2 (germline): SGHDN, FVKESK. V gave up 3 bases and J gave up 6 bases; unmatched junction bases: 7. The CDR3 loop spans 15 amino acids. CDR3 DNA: TGTGCCAGCAGCCAGTTAGGGACAGGGTCCGATACGCAGTATTTT. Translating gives CASSQLGTGSDTQYF. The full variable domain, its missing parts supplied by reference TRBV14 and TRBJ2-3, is EAGVTQFPSHSVIEKGQTVTLRCDPISGHDNLYWYRRVMGKEIKFLLHFVKESKQDESGMPNNRFLAERTGGTYSTLKVQPAELEDSGVYFCASSQLGTGSDTQYFGPGTRLTVL.

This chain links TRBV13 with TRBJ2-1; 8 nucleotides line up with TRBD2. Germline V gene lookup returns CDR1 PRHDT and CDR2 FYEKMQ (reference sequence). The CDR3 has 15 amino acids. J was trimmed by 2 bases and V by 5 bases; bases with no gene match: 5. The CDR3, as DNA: TGTGCCAGCAGCCGTCGCGGGGGGCCCTACAATGAGCAGTTCTTC. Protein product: CASSRRGGPYNEQFF.

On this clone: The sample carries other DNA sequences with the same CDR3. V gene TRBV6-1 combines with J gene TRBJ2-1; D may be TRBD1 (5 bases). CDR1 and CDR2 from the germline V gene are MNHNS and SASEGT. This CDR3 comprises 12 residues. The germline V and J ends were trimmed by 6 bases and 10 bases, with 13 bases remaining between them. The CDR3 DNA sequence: TGTGCCAGCAGGGATGGTGCAGGGGAGCAGTTCTTC. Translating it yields CASRDGAGEQFF.

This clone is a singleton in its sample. CDR3 bases: TGCGCCAGCAGCCGAGGGACAGGGGGGCCCTACGAGCAGTACTTC. Translation gives CASSRGTGGPYEQYF. This chain joins TRBV4-3 and TRBJ2-7, with 11 bases lining up with TRBD1. The CDR3 is 15 residues long. J gave up 2 bases and V 4 bases, and 4 bases lay outside the gene matches. The V gene's germline CDR1 is LGHNA and CDR2 YSLEER.

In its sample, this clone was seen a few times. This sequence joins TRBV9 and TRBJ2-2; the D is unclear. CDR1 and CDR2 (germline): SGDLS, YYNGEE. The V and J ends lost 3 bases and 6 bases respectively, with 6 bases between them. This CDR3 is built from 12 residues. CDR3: CASSGGAGELFF. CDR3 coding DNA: TGTGCCAGCAGCGGGGGTGCCGGGGAGCTGTTTTTT.

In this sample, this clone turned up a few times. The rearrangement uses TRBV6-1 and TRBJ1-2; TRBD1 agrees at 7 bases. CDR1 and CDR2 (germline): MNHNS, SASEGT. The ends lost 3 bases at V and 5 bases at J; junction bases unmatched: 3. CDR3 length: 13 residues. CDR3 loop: CASSDQQGYGYTF. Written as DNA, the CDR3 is TGTGCCAGCAGTGATCAACAGGGGTATGGCTACACCTTC.

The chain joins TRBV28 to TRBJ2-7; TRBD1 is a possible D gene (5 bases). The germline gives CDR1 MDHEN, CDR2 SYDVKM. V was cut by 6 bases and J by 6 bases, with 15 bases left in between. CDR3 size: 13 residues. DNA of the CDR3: TGTGCCAGCAGAAATTCAGGGTTGGGCGAGCAGTACTTC. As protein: CASRNSGLGEQYF.

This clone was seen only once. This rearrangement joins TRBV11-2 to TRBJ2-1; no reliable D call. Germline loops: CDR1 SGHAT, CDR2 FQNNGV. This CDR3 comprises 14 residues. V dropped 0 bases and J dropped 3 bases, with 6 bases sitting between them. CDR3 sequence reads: CASSLEGLYNEQFF. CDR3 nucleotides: TGTGCCAGCAGCTTAGAGGGCCTCTACAATGAGCAGTTCTTC.

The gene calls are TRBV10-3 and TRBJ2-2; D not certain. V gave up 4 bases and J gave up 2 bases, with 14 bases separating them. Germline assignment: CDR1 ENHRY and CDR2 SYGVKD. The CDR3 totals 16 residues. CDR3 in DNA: TGTGCCATCAGTGTTGTCACAGCTATTAACACCGGGGAGCTGTTTTTT. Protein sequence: CAISVVTAINTGELFF.

The CDR3 protein is CASSPPRTGLRSYNEQFF. CDR3 sequence (DNA): TGCGCCAGCAGCCCGCCGAGGACAGGCCTCCGCTCCTACAATGAGCAGTTCTTC. The chain employs TRBV5-1 and TRBJ2-1; 7 bases are a match to TRBD1. Germline V gene data show CDR1 as SGHRS and CDR2 as YFSETQ. CDR3 length equals 18 residues. Unmatched junction bases numbered 13, after V lost 4 bases and J lost 0 bases.

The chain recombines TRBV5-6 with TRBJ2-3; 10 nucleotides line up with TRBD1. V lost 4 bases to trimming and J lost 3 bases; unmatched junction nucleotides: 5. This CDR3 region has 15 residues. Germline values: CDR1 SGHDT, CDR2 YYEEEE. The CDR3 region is CASSRRDRGTDTQYF. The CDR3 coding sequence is TGTGCCAGCAGCCGGCGGGACAGGGGTACAGATACGCAGTATTTT.

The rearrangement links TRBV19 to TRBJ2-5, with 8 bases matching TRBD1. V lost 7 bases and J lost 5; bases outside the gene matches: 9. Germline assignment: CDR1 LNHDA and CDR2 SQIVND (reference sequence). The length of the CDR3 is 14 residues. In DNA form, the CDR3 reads TGTGCCAGTACCGGGGGACAGGCGGGCGAGACCCAGTACTTC. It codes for CASTGGQAGETQYF.

This chain's CDR3 is CASSDILSYNEQFF. The CDR3 DNA reads TGTGCCAGCAGTGACATTTTATCCTACAATGAGCAGTTCTTC. V and J are TRBV2 and TRBJ2-1; D remains ambiguous. The CDR3 loop spans 14 amino acids. V was clipped by 3 bases and J by 1 base, with 7 bases between them. Germline V gene sequence: CDR1 SNHLY, CDR2 FYNNEI.

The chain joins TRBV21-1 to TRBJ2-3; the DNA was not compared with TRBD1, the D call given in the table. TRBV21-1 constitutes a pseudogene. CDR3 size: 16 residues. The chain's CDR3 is CASSKERTGRTDTQYF. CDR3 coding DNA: TGTGCCAGCAGCAAAGAACGGACAGGGCGCACAGATACGCAGTATTTT.

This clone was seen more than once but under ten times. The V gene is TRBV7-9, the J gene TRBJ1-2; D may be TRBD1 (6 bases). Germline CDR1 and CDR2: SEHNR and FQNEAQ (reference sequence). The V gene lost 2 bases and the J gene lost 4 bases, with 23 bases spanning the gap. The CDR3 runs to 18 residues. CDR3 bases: TGTGCCAGCAGCTTAACTCTGGGTGGGGGGCGCCCGGTCTATGGCTACACCTTC. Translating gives CASSLTLGGGRPVYGYTF. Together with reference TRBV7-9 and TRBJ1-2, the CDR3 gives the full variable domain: DTGVSQNPRHKITKRGQNVTFRCDPISEHNRLYWYRQTLGQGPEFLTYFQNEAQLEKSRLLSDRFSAERPKGSFSTLEIQRTEQGDSAMYLCASSLTLGGGRPVYGYTFGSGTRLTVV.

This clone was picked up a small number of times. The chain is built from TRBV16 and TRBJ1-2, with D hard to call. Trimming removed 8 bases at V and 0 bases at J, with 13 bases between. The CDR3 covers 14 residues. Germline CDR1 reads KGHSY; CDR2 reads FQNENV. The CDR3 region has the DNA TGTGCCAGCCTCGGCGTCGGTACTAACTATGGCTACACCTTC. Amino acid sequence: CASLGVGTNYGYTF.

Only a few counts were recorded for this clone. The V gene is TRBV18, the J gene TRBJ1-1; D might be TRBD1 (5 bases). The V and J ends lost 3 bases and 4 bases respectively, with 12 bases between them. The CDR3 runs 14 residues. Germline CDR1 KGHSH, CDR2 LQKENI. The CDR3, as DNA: TGTGCCAGCTCACCGACAGATCGGGGCACTGAAGCTTTCTTT. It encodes CASSPTDRGTEAFF. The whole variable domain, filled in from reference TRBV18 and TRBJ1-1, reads NAGVMQNPRHLVRRRGQEARLRCSPMKGHSHVYWYRQLPEEGLKFMVYLQKENIIDESGMPKERFSAEFPKEGPSILRIQQVVRGDSAAYFCASSPTDRGTEAFFGQGTRLTVV.

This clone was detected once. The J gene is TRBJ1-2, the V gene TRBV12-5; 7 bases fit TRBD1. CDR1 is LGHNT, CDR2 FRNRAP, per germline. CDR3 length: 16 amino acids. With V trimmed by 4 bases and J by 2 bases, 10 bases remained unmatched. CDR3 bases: TGTGCTAGTGGTTCGATCCTAGGGGGCCAGAACTATGGCTACACCTTC. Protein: CASGSILGGQNYGYTF.

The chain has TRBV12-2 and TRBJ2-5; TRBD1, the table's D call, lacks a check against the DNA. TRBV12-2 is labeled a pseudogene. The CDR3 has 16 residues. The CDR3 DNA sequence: TGTGCAAGTCGCTTAGTCCCAGGGGGCCGTAGGGAGACCCAGTACTTC. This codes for CASRLVPGGRRETQYF.